This T cell receptor beta chain was retrieved from a study of blood T cell repertoires in COVID-19. The wider study: Sites across the United States, Italy and Spain contributed samples from acute and convalescent COVID-19.

As handled by the study authors: Reference gene primer amplification gave nucleated cell count estimates. Clones were read by immunoSEQ multiplex PCR, and TCRdb kept only the in-frame ones, dropping some. The DNA gave D and trimming, while V, J and clone size come from that table. The table includes approximately 200,000 clones, about 84% detected once. The Seattle patients, enrolled during active infection, were followed longitudinally. Germline CDR1 and CDR2: WSHSY and SAAADI. Trimming shortened V by 6 bases and J by 1 base, and 19 bases separated the two germline ends. There are 17 residues in the CDR3.

The V and J genes are TRBV10-2 and TRBJ1-5; D remains ambiguous. This receptor was obtained from a person aged 70 to 79 with COVID-19, enrolled during active disease. Specimen: peripheral blood. The DNA of the CDR3 is TGCGCCAGCAGAATGAGGTCACCAAAAAAAAGCAATCAGCCCCAGCATTTT. Residues: CASRMRSPKKSNQPQHF.